This T cell receptor beta chain was sequenced for a study of response to subunit inactivated influenza vaccine. This clonotype has at least ten counts. TCRdb reprocessed the RT-PCR reads via MiXCR and lists one record per CDR3 protein. The sample has roughly 620,000 distinct CDR3 sequences, about 11% seen once; the top ten hold 11%. The germline V and J ends were trimmed by 0 bases and 5 bases, with 10 bases remaining between them. The length of the CDR3 is 14 residues. Another study also made use of these data, one on T cells expressing NK-cell markers. This second report adds: 5'RACE template switching with UMIs produced the TCR beta cDNA. An anti-gamma-delta TCR antibody restricted sorting to alpha-beta TCR T cells in several experiments. The dominant NKG2C+ clonotypes represented 1.0-7.0% of CD8+ T cells in six donors.

This rearrangement joins TRBV12-3 or TRBV12-4 to TRBJ1-1; D is undetermined. The source was PBMCs from blood, collected on the day of vaccination. The receptor comes from a man aged 50 to 60 who received an inactivated influenza vaccine. The CDR3: CASSLAYGDTEAFF. The CDR3 DNA is TGTGCCAGCAGTTTAGCCTACGGGGATACTGAAGCTTTCTTT.